One and the same sample provided the 2 T cell receptor beta chains below, sequenced in a study of cytomegalovirus exposure and HLA in healthy donors. The PCR had 60 Vbeta and 13 Jbeta primers. Produced via immunoSEQ multiplex PCR; TCRdb's table is partial and in-frame only. The sample contains 77,000 or so clones, more than 65% of which appear only once. Sequencing used PBMCs. The receptors here all came from a man aged 65 to 79 in good health and CMV-seropositive.

The V call is TRBV13, the J call TRBJ2-2, with no clear D. Between the trimmed V and J ends, which lost 4 bases and 6 bases, there was a span of 12 bases. The CDR3 is 14 amino acids. Germline V gives CDR1 PRHDT, CDR2 FYEKMQ (reference sequence). CDR3 protein: CASSSRSEAGELFF. Here the CDR3 DNA reads TGTGCCAGCAGCTCCCGAAGTGAGGCCGGGGAGCTGTTTTTT.

This clone was observed once. The CDR3 loop is CASSVQLAWNEQFF. The CDR3 nucleotides read TGTGCCAGCAGCGTCCAATTAGCTTGGAATGAGCAGTTCTTC. The rearrangement uses TRBV9 and TRBJ2-1; no firm D call. Trimming took off 2 bases at V and 7 bases at J, with 13 bases between the two ends. The CDR3 runs to 14 residues. Germline V gene sequence: CDR1 SGDLS, CDR2 YYNGEE.